The 9 T cell receptor beta chains reported below all come from one sample, sequenced in a study of memory CD4+ T cells and cytomegalovirus serostatus. Single viable CD3+CD4+CD8-CD45RO+ cells were sorted as the memory CD4+ T cells. Using immunoSEQ multiplex PCR, the repertoire was profiled, and TCRdb retains in-frame clones only, with some absent. The sample records 45,000 or so clones, around three quarters being singletons. The sample consisted of memory CD4+ T cells from blood. The origin of the receptors is an adult in good health and CMV-seronegative.

The J gene is TRBJ1-2, the V gene TRBV30; D uncertain. Germline V lookup: CDR1 GTSNPN, CDR2 SVGIG (reference sequence). This CDR3 region has 13 residues. Between the trimmed V and J ends, which lost 3 bases and 6 bases, there was a span of 14 bases. CDR3 sequence: CAWSKGVEDGYTF. The CDR3 DNA reads TGTGCCTGGAGCAAAGGAGTGGAGGATGGCTACACCTTC.

This chain joins TRBV5-8 and TRBJ1-4; no firm D call. There are 14 residues in the CDR3. The V end was cut by 0 bases, the J end by 7 bases, with 10 bases between. Germline V gene sequence: CDR1 SGHTS, CDR2 YDEGEE. In DNA, the CDR3 is TGTGCCAGCAGCTTGGGAGGGATGGTTGAAAAACTGTTTTTT. This codes for CASSLGGMVEKLFF.

The genes are TRBV7-2 and TRBJ1-1; a possible D gene is TRBD1 (5 bases). From germline, CDR1 is SGHTA and CDR2 FQGNSA. V shed 5 bases and J shed 2 bases, with 9 bases lying between them. The CDR3 runs to 13 residues. The CDR3 protein is CASSVDSNTEAFF. In DNA, the CDR3 is TGTGCCAGCAGCGTTGACAGTAACACTGAAGCTTTCTTT.

The gene calls are TRBV7-2 and TRBJ1-5, with D tentatively TRBD1 (5 bases). The CDR3 has 15 amino acids. V lost 2 bases and J lost 4, with 12 bases in between. Germline-derived CDR1 and CDR2 are SGHTA and FQGNSA. The CDR3 sequence: CASSLTGEVNQPQHF. As DNA, the CDR3 is TGTGCCAGCAGCTTAACAGGCGAGGTGAATCAGCCCCAGCATTTT.

V usage is TRBV7-2 and J usage is TRBJ2-4, with D possibly matching TRBD1 (7 bases). CDR3 length equals 15 residues. V lost 0 bases to trimming and J lost 8 bases, with 14 bases between them. The V gene's germline CDR1 is SGHTA and CDR2 FQGNSA. In DNA, the CDR3 is TGTGCCAGCAGCTTAGCCCAGGGGGGCGGGGACATTCAGTACTTC. This encodes CASSLAQGGGDIQYF.

V gene TRBV4-1 combines with J gene TRBJ1-5; TRBD1 matches 12 bases. V shed 4 bases and J 6 bases; nucleotides not matched to a gene: 7. CDR1 MGHRA and CDR2 YSYEKL come from the germline V gene. The CDR3 runs to 16 residues. The CDR3 coding sequence is TGCGCCAGCAGCCGAGAGGGACAGGGGGCTCGTCAGCCCCAGCATTTT. Translation gives CASSREGQGARQPQHF.

This chain joins TRBV18 and TRBJ1-4, with a tentative D call TRBD1 (5 bases). The CDR3 is made up of 15 amino acids. The germline CDR1 and CDR2 sequences are KGHSH and LQKENI. V was shortened by 5 bases and J by 0 bases, with 10 bases between the two germline ends. The CDR3 region is CASSSGGTTNEKLFF. CDR3 coding DNA: TGTGCCAGCTCATCCGGGGGAACAACTAATGAAAAACTGTTTTTT.

This chain uses TRBV7-2 with TRBJ2-1, with 11 bases matching TRBD2. J lost 4 bases, V lost 3 bases, and 5 bases had no gene match. CDR3 length: 16 amino acids. Germline V lookup: CDR1 SGHTA, CDR2 FQGNSA. CDR3 protein: CASSFAGTSGYNEQFF. The CDR3 region has the DNA TGTGCCAGCAGCTTCGCCGGGACTAGCGGATACAATGAGCAGTTCTTC.

In this sample, this clone turned up once. This chain uses TRBV20-1 with TRBJ1-1; D unclear. Germline V gives CDR1 DFQATT, CDR2 SNEGSKA (reference sequence). The CDR3 consists of 11 residues. V lost 3 bases to trimming and J lost 3 bases, with 5 bases between them. The CDR3 spells CSASQDTEAFF. The CDR3 DNA sequence: TGCAGTGCTAGCCAGGACACTGAAGCTTTCTTT.